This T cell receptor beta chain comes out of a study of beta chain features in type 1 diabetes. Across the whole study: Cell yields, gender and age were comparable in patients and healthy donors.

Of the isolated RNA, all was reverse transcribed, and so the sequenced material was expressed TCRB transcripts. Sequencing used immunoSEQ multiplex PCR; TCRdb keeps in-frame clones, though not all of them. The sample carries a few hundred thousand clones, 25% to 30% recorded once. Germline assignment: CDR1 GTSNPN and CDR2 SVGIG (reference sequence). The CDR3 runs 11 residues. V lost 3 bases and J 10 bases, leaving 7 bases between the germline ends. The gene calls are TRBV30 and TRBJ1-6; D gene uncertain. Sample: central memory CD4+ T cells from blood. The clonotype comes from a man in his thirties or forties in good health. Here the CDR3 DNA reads TGTGCCTGGAGAGAAAGATCACCCCTCCACTTT. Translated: CAWRERSPLHF.